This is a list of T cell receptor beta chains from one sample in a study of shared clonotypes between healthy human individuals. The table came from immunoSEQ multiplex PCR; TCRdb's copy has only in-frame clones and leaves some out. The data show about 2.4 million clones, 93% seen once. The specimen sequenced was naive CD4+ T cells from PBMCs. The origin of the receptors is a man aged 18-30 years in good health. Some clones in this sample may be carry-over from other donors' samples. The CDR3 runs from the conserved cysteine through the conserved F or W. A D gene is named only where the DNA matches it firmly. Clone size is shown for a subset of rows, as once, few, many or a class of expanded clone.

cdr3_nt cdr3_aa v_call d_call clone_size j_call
TGCAGTGCCAAAGCACGGGCCGAGCAGTTCTTC CSAKARAEQFF TRBV20-1 NA NA TRBJ2-1
TGTGCCAGCAGTTTATCGCCTCCAGGGGTTAGGGATACGCAGTATTTT CASSLSPPGVRDTQYF TRBV27 NA NA TRBJ2-3
TGTGCCAGCAGTTCCAGGGGGGCCTCCTACGAGCAGTACTTC CASSSRGASYEQYF TRBV28 NA NA TRBJ2-7
TGTGCCAGCAGTGGTTCAGGGAACCGGCCCTACGAGCAGTACTTC CASSGSGNRPYEQYF TRBV2 NA NA TRBJ2-7
TGTGCCAGCAGCGTAAATCTTGGAAACACCATATATTTT CASSVNLGNTIYF TRBV9 NA NA TRBJ1-3
TGCGCCAGCAGCCCTAGGACAGTGAACACTGAAGCTTTCTTT CASSPRTVNTEAFF TRBV5-1 NA NA TRBJ1-1
TGCGCCAGCAGCTTGGCAGGGGGCTTCAATCAGCCCCAGCATTTT CASSLAGGFNQPQHF TRBV5-1 TRBD1 NA TRBJ1-5
TGTGCCATCAGTGAGCAGGGCTCCGGGGAGCTGTTTTTT CAISEQGSGELFF TRBV10-3 NA NA TRBJ2-2
TGTGCCTGGAGTGGGACAGGAGTTCAGCCCCAGCATTTT CAWSGTGVQPQHF TRBV30 TRBD1 NA TRBJ1-5
TGTGCCAGCAGTTTCTACGCGGGGAACACTGAAGCTTTCTTT CASSFYAGNTEAFF TRBV27 NA NA TRBJ1-1
TGTGCCAGCTCACCCGAGGCAGGGCGAACTGAAGCTTTCTTT CASSPEAGRTEAFF TRBV18 NA NA TRBJ1-1
TGTGCCAGCAGTGAAGAATCAGGGGGCTACGAGCAGTACTTC CASSEESGGYEQYF TRBV6-1 TRBD1 NA TRBJ2-7
TGCAGCGTTGGATCGGGTTATCGCACCGGGGAGCTGTTTTTT CSVGSGYRTGELFF TRBV29-1 NA once TRBJ2-2
TGTGCCAGCAGTGAACTTAAGGGGGTACCGTACGAGCAGTACTTC CASSELKGVPYEQYF TRBV6-1 NA NA TRBJ2-7
TGTGCCAGCAGCCTAGAGTTACGGGAGACCCAGTACTTC CASSLELRETQYF TRBV14 NA NA TRBJ2-5
TGTGCCAGCAGCCAACCTAGCGGGAGGTTTATGAAGCAGTACTTC CASSQPSGRFMKQYF TRBV28 TRBD2 NA TRBJ2-7
TGCGCCAGCAGCTTGGATGGGACTTCCACAGATACGCAGTATTTT CASSLDGTSTDTQYF TRBV5-1 NA NA TRBJ2-3
TGTGCCAGCAGTGACAGGGGAGGCAATCAGCCCCAGCATTTT CASSDRGGNQPQHF TRBV2 NA NA TRBJ1-5
TGTGCCAGCAGTTACACACCACAGTCAGATCAGCCCCAGCATTTT CASSYTPQSDQPQHF TRBV28 NA NA TRBJ1-5
TGTGCCAGCAGTTACTCCCGGGACACCGGGGTCTACGAGCAGTACTTC CASSYSRDTGVYEQYF TRBV6-5 NA NA TRBJ2-7
TGTGCCAGCAGGTTGGACAGGGGGCAGAGAAATCAGCCCCAGCATTTT CASRLDRGQRNQPQHF TRBV28 TRBD1 once TRBJ1-5
TGCGCCAGCAGCTTGGAGGGTTGGGGGGACGAGCAGTACTTC CASSLEGWGDEQYF TRBV5-1 NA NA TRBJ2-7
TGCGCCAGCAGCCGGGGACAGGGGCTGGACATTCAGTACTTC CASSRGQGLDIQYF TRBV4-1 TRBD1 NA TRBJ2-4
TGCAGTGCTAGTTTTTTCAATGAGCAGTTCTTC CSASFFNEQFF TRBV20-1 NA NA TRBJ2-1
TGTGCCAGTAGTGTACACGGACGGTTTAATAGCAATCAGCCCCAGCATTTT CASSVHGRFNSNQPQHF TRBV19 NA NA TRBJ1-5
TGTGCCAGCAGTTTATCAGGGGGCGGGTACGAGCAGTACTTC CASSLSGGGYEQYF TRBV28 TRBD1 NA TRBJ2-7
TGTGCCAGCAGCTTAGCAGGTGACTCTGGAAACACCATATATTTT CASSLAGDSGNTIYF TRBV11-1 NA once TRBJ1-3
TGTGCCAGCAGCGCTCGTCCGGGGAGTCAGCCCCAGCATTTT CASSARPGSQPQHF TRBV7-2 NA NA TRBJ1-5
TGTGCCAGCAGCTTAGCGTTCGGGGCTGAGCAGTTCTTC CASSLAFGAEQFF TRBV7-9 NA NA TRBJ2-1
TGTGCCAGCAGTTTTGGTCGGGTTCTGGGAAACACCATATATTTT CASSFGRVLGNTIYF TRBV28 NA NA TRBJ1-3
TGTGCCAGCAGCGTAGCTAACGGGGGACCGTATGGCTACACCTTC CASSVANGGPYGYTF TRBV9 NA NA TRBJ1-2
TGTGCCAGCAGCCCGGACAGCAGGGATGGCTACACCTTC CASSPDSRDGYTF TRBV28 NA NA TRBJ1-2
TGTGCCAGCGGAAAGGGGTTGGACACTGAAGCTTTCTTT CASGKGLDTEAFF TRBV18 NA NA TRBJ1-1
TGTGCCAGCAGCCCGAGAAGGGGGAATGGCTACACCTTC CASSPRRGNGYTF TRBV11-2 NA NA TRBJ1-2
TGTGCCAGCAGCTCAGGGACAGGGTCAATCTACGAGCAGTACTTC CASSSGTGSIYEQYF TRBV9 TRBD1 NA TRBJ2-7
TGCGCCAGCAGCGGAACAGGGTTTAGCTCCTACGAGCAGTACTTC CASSGTGFSSYEQYF TRBV5-1 NA once TRBJ2-7
TGTGCCAGTAGTCTCACTAGCGCGGGCCACAATGAGCAGTTCTTC CASSLTSAGHNEQFF TRBV19 TRBD2 NA TRBJ2-1
TGCAGTGCTAGAGCGGACGCTGAGCAGTACTTC CSARADAEQYF TRBV20-1 NA NA TRBJ2-7
TGTGCCAGCAGTTTGTTGGGGACAGCCCAAGAGACCCAGTACTTC CASSLLGTAQETQYF TRBV28 TRBD1 NA TRBJ2-5
TGTGCCAGCACCCCAACAGGGACAGGGTTAAAGAGGTACTTC CASTPTGTGLKRYF TRBV9 TRBD1 NA TRBJ2-7
TGTGCCGGAGCTAGATCGAACACCGGGGAGCTGTTTTTT CAGARSNTGELFF TRBV28 NA NA TRBJ2-2
TGTGCCAGCAGACATCCGGGACGGAACTATGGCTACACCTTC CASRHPGRNYGYTF TRBV6-7 NA few TRBJ1-2
TGCGCCAGCAGCCGGGGACAGGATAATTCACCCCTCCACTTT CASSRGQDNSPLHF TRBV4-1 TRBD1 NA TRBJ1-6
TGTGCCAGTAGTATTGGGTGGCGGCTAAACTATGGCTACACCTTC CASSIGWRLNYGYTF TRBV19 NA NA TRBJ1-2
TGTGCCAGCAGCAAATTCAGCGGCCGGGCCGAGCAGTTCTTC CASSKFSGRAEQFF TRBV25-1 NA NA TRBJ2-1
TGTGCCAGCAGTTACTTTTCGGATTACAATGAGCAGTTCTTC CASSYFSDYNEQFF TRBV6-5 NA NA TRBJ2-1
TGTGCCACAAAAAGGGGGGGTGAAGCTTTCTTT CATKRGGEAFF TRBV28 NA NA TRBJ1-1
TGCGCCAGCAGCTTGACGGGGGATAACACTGAAGCTTTCTTT CASSLTGDNTEAFF TRBV5-1 NA NA TRBJ1-1
TGTGCCAGCAGTGGCCTCGGTCAGCCCCAGCATTTT CASSGLGQPQHF TRBV6-1 NA NA TRBJ1-5
TGCGCCAGCAGCTTGGAGGGACAGGGCCCTTATAGCAATCAGCCCCAGCATTTT CASSLEGQGPYSNQPQHF TRBV5-1 TRBD1 NA TRBJ1-5
TGTGCCCTGGCCCCCAGTAGGAACGGAAACACCATATATTTT CALAPSRNGNTIYF TRBV2 NA NA TRBJ1-3
TGTGCCAGTAAGAGGACTATAAGACATCAGCCCCAGCATTTT CASKRTIRHQPQHF TRBV19 NA NA TRBJ1-5